The 14 T cell receptor beta chains reported below all come from one sample, sequenced in a study of cytomegalovirus exposure and HLA in healthy donors. Primers: 60 Vbeta forward and 13 Jbeta reverse. TCRdb's table, derived via immunoSEQ multiplex PCR, lists solely in-frame clones and lacks some. Of around 160,000 clones in the sample, about three quarters were seen once. Material for sequencing was PBMCs. All receptors come from a man aged 40-49 years in good health and CMV-seropositive.

V gene TRBV2 combines with J gene TRBJ2-3; no firm D call. Trimming removed 7 bases at V and 2 bases at J, with 10 bases between. CDR3 length equals 13 residues. The germline V gene has CDR1 SNHLY and CDR2 FYNNEI. Here the CDR3 DNA reads TGTGCCAGCACCTCAGTGCCCACAGATACGCAGTATTTT. This translates into CASTSVPTDTQYF.

V is TRBV11-1 and J is TRBJ2-1, with 7 bases lining up with TRBD2. The V gene's germline CDR1 is SGHAT and CDR2 FQDESV (reference sequence). The CDR3 has 15 residues. J was trimmed by 4 bases and V by 1 base; bases with no gene match: 4. The chain's CDR3 is CASSLVLAAYNEQFF. The CDR3 DNA sequence: TGTGCCAGCAGCTTAGTCCTAGCGGCGTACAATGAGCAGTTCTTC.

This chain joins TRBV30 and TRBJ1-5; 10 bases align to TRBD1. The V and J ends lost 0 bases and 11 bases, in that order; junction bases with no gene match: 4. This CDR3 is 13 amino acids long. Germline V gene lookup returns CDR1 GTSNPN and CDR2 SVGIG (reference sequence). The CDR3 is CAWSVLGQGSQHF. The CDR3 DNA sequence: TGTGCCTGGAGTGTTTTGGGACAGGGGTCCCAGCATTTT. The full variable domain, in which reference TRBV30 and TRBJ1-5 provide the parts outside the CDR3, is SQTIHQWPATLVQPVGSPLSLECTVEGTSNPNLYWYRQAAGRGLQLLFYSVGIGQISSEVPQNLSASRPQDRQFILSSKKLLLSDSGFYLCAWSVLGQGSQHFGDGTRLSIL.

The CDR3 sequence: CASSFPTSGRADTQYF. In DNA, the CDR3 is TGTGCCAGCAGCTTCCCGACTAGCGGGAGGGCGGATACGCAGTATTTT. The rearrangement uses TRBV7-9 and TRBJ2-3; 14 positions match TRBD2. Germline V CDR1 and CDR2: SEHNR, FQNEAQ (reference sequence). This CDR3 spans 16 amino acids. Unmatched junction bases numbered 5, after V lost 3 bases and J lost 6 bases.

The chain joins TRBV27 to TRBJ1-1; D remains unclear. The ends were cut back, 2 bases at V and 0 bases at J, with 13 bases in the middle. CDR3 length: 16 residues. The germline V gene encodes CDR1 MNHEY and CDR2 SMNVEV (reference sequence). The CDR3 nucleotides read TGTGCCAGCAGTTTAATTCCCCCCGGTTTGAACACTGAAGCTTTCTTT. Its translation is CASSLIPPGLNTEAFF.

This clone was seen a few times. The chain recombines TRBV30 with TRBJ1-2; D not certain. Trimming took off 0 bases at V and 3 bases at J, with 11 bases between the two ends. Germline values: CDR1 GTSNPN, CDR2 SVGIG (reference sequence). CDR3 length: 14 residues. The CDR3 DNA is TGTGCCTGGAGTGTATCGGGAGTTTACTATGGCTACACCTTC. Amino acid sequence: CAWSVSGVYYGYTF. The full variable domain, rest sourced from reference TRBV30 and TRBJ1-2, is SQTIHQWPATLVQPVGSPLSLECTVEGTSNPNLYWYRQAAGRGLQLLFYSVGIGQISSEVPQNLSASRPQDRQFILSSKKLLLSDSGFYLCAWSVSGVYYGYTFGSGTRLTVV.

Remarks on this clone: One end of the junction does not line up with germline, which may come from a read error. The V gene is TRBV6-1, the J gene TRBJ2-7; possibly TRBD2 for D (6 bases). The germline V gene encodes CDR1 MNHNS and CDR2 SASEGT. This CDR3 region has 16 residues. The DNA of the CDR3 is TGTGCCAGCAGTCAAGCCGGGACTCCTGTCTCCTACGAGCAGTACTTC. Translating gives CASSQAGTPVSYEQYF.

The gene calls are TRBV7-3 and TRBJ2-5; 10 nucleotides agree with TRBD1. The germline gives CDR1 SGHTA, CDR2 FQGTGA. V shed 2 bases, J shed 2 bases, and the junction held 8 bases outside the gene matches. The CDR3 spans 17 residues. CDR3 region: CASSLGPGTGAQETQYF. DNA for the CDR3: TGTGCCAGCAGCTTAGGGCCCGGGACAGGGGCACAAGAGACCCAGTACTTC.

This clone was detected once. This chain links TRBV11-2 with TRBJ2-1; possibly TRBD2 for D (6 bases). CDR1 and CDR2 (germline): SGHAT, FQNNGV. This CDR3 contains 16 residues. V was trimmed by 1 base and J by 0 bases, leaving 10 bases between them. The CDR3 DNA is TGTGCCAGCAGCTTAGGACGGGGGAGCTCCTACAATGAGCAGTTCTTC. It codes for CASSLGRGSSYNEQFF.

V is TRBV19 and J is TRBJ1-5; 8 bases agree with TRBD1. Germline V lookup: CDR1 LNHDA, CDR2 SQIVND (reference sequence). This CDR3 region has 15 residues. The ends lost 6 bases at V and 7 bases at J; junction bases unmatched: 11. CDR3 DNA sequence: TGTGCCAGTAGCCTATCGGACAGGGAAGGACAGCCCCAGCATTTT. Translation gives CASSLSDREGQPQHF.

V gene TRBV9 combines with J gene TRBJ2-2; the D is unclear. Germline loops: CDR1 SGDLS, CDR2 YYNGEE. There are 15 residues in the CDR3. Trimming cost V 0 bases and J 4 bases, with 10 bases left between them. CDR3: CASSVDLGATGELFF. CDR3 DNA sequence: TGTGCCAGCAGCGTAGATTTAGGAGCCACCGGGGAGCTGTTTTTT.

V gene TRBV7-3 combines with J gene TRBJ2-3; D gene uncertain. The V gene lost 0 bases and the J gene lost 6 bases, with 4 bases spanning the gap. The germline V gene has CDR1 SGHTA and CDR2 FQGTGA. The CDR3 contains 12 residues. This chain's CDR3 is CASSLTRDTQYF. The CDR3 DNA follows: TGTGCCAGCAGCTTAACGAGGGATACGCAGTATTTT.

This clone was counted only a few times. The chain carries TRBV6-4 and TRBJ2-3; D not resolved. Per the germline V gene, CDR1 is MRHNA and CDR2 is SNTAGT. The CDR3 consists of 14 residues. V dropped 5 bases and J dropped 2 bases, with 11 bases sitting between them. The CDR3 DNA is TGTGCCAGCAGTCGAGACGGAGCCACAGATACGCAGTATTTT. It codes for CASSRDGATDTQYF.

The chain is built from TRBV5-1 and TRBJ2-3; a possible D gene is TRBD2 (5 bases). Trimming removed 5 bases from V and 6 bases from J, with 13 bases in between. Germline V lookup: CDR1 SGHRS, CDR2 YFSETQ. The CDR3 runs to 13 residues. In DNA form, the CDR3 reads TGCGCCAGCAGGCCAGGACTCCGGGATACGCAGTATTTT. Translating it yields CASRPGLRDTQYF.